This passage covers 12 T cell receptor beta chains from one sample sequenced in a study of CD8+CD57+ T cells in acquired aplastic anemia. Profiling of TCR beta VDJ combinations and CDR3 sequences used genomic DNA as template. Each CDR3 protein gets one entry after TCRdb re-called the reads with MiXCR. The sample shows 250,000 to 350,000 distinct CDR3 sequences, 56% of them seen only once. The sample comprised sorted CD4+, CD8+, or CD8+CD57+ T cells (not recorded which) from PBMCs. The receptors were gathered from a human donor with severe aplastic anemia or a healthy control (not recorded which).

The chain employs TRBV7-6 and TRBJ2-2; perhaps D is TRBD1 or TRBD2 (5 bases each). The CDR3 consists of 16 residues. From germline, CDR1 is SGHVS and CDR2 FNYEAQ. V shed 9 bases and J shed 1 base, with 18 bases lying between them. CDR3 bases: TGTGCCAGTTTAGGCCTGGGACGCATGAACACCGGGGAGCTGTTTTTT. It codes for CASLGLGRMNTGELFF.

The chain has TRBV2 and TRBJ2-7, with 7 bases that match TRBD2. The ends lost 2 bases at V and 5 bases at J; junction bases unmatched: 9. This CDR3 has 15 amino acids. Per germline, CDR1 SNHLY and CDR2 FYNNEI. CDR3 loop: CASSESWGGRNEQYF. The CDR3 DNA sequence: TGTGCCAGCAGTGAATCGTGGGGGGGGAGAAACGAGCAGTACTTC.

The gene calls are TRBV3-1 and TRBJ2-5, with 7 bases fitting TRBD2. There are 18 residues in the CDR3. Germline trimming cut 4 bases from V and 5 bases from J; bases unmatched to any gene: 19. Germline loops: CDR1 LGHDT, CDR2 YNNKEL (reference sequence). CDR3 nucleotide sequence: TGTGCCAGCAGCCGCGAACCCACTTCAGCGGGGTCAGTGGAGACCCAGTACTTC. Translating it yields CASSREPTSAGSVETQYF.

This clonotype has just a few counts. This rearrangement joins TRBV20-1 to TRBJ2-7; D may be TRBD1 or TRBD2 (5 bases each). Germline V gene lookup returns CDR1 DFQATT and CDR2 SNEGSKA (reference sequence). CDR3 size: 15 residues. The V end was cut by 5 bases, the J end by 1 base, with 18 bases between. The CDR3: CSADSPGRESYEQYF. CDR3 DNA sequence: TGCAGTGCTGACTCACCGGGACGGGAATCCTACGAGCAGTACTTC.

This clonotype was seen ten or more times. V usage is TRBV20-1 and J usage is TRBJ2-5; tentatively, D is TRBD1 (6 bases). This CDR3 has 14 amino acids. Germline V gene data show CDR1 as DFQATT and CDR2 as SNEGSKA (reference sequence). With 5 bases removed from V and 4 bases from J, the gap between germline ends came to 17 bases. The CDR3 here is CSAPSTGMGETQYF. For the CDR3, the DNA is TGCAGTGCTCCAAGCACAGGGATGGGAGAGACCCAGTACTTC.

The sample holds a few counts of this clonotype. The genes are TRBV7-9 and TRBJ1-1, with D hard to call. V was trimmed by 8 bases and J by 7 bases, leaving 20 bases between them. This CDR3 contains 14 residues. The germline CDR1 and CDR2 sequences are SEHNR and FQNEAQ (reference sequence). CDR3 loop: CASLIVEGRIEAFF. In DNA, the CDR3 is TGTGCCAGCTTGATCGTTGAAGGAAGGATTGAAGCTTTCTTT. The variable domain in full, completed from reference TRBV7-9 and TRBJ1-1, reads DTGVSQNPRHKITKRGQNVTFRCDPISEHNRLYWYRQTLGQGPEFLTYFQNEAQLEKSRLLSDRFSAERPKGSFSTLEIQRTEQGDSAMYLCASLIVEGRIEAFFGQGTRLTVV.

This chain uses TRBV4-1 with TRBJ1-2; 9 positions agree with TRBD1. Per the germline V gene, CDR1 is MGHRA and CDR2 is YSYEKL. With 8 bases clipped from V and 7 bases from J, the junction kept 11 bases outside the gene matches. This CDR3 region has 14 residues. As DNA, the CDR3 is TGCGCCAGCCCTAAAGTCGGGACAGGGCTTGGCTACACCTTC. It yields the protein CASPKVGTGLGYTF.

This clonotype was seen at least ten times. The chain couples TRBV30 to TRBJ1-1, with 7 bases that match TRBD1. Per germline, CDR1 GTSNPN and CDR2 SVGIG (reference sequence). J gave up 6 bases and V 6 bases, and 10 bases lay outside the gene matches. The CDR3 is 13 amino acids. CDR3 nucleotides: TGTGCCTGTACATACACCGGGACAGCTGAAGCTTTCTTT. Its translation is CACTYTGTAEAFF.

This clonotype turned up a few times. V gene TRBV11-3 combines with J gene TRBJ2-3; D perhaps matches TRBD2 (5 bases). The CDR3 has 14 amino acids. Germline CDR1 SGHNT, CDR2 YENEEA. Between the trimmed V and J ends, which lost 5 bases and 6 bases, there was a span of 15 bases. The CDR3 sequence: CASSPREMADTQYF. The DNA for the CDR3 is TGTGCCAGCAGCCCGAGGGAAATGGCGGATACGCAGTATTTT. The whole variable domain, remainder taken from reference TRBV11-3 and TRBJ2-3, is EAGVVQSPRYKIIEKKQPVAFWCNPISGHNTLYWYLQNLGQGPELLIRYENEEAVDDSQLPKDRFSAERLKGVDSTLKIQPAELGDSAVYLCASSPREMADTQYFGPGTRLTVL.

The genes are TRBV7-9 and TRBJ1-1; D is uncertain. This CDR3 region has 15 residues. Per the germline V gene, CDR1 is SEHNR and CDR2 is FQNEAQ (reference sequence). V was shortened by 3 bases and J by 6 bases, with 17 bases between the two germline ends. The CDR3 DNA reads TGTGCCAGCAGCTTGCAGGAGCCCTTTAAGGCTGAAGCTTTCTTT. Protein product: CASSLQEPFKAEAFF. Based on the CDR3 plus reference TRBV7-9 and TRBJ1-1, the full variable domain is DTGVSQNPRHKITKRGQNVTFRCDPISEHNRLYWYRQTLGQGPEFLTYFQNEAQLEKSRLLSDRFSAERPKGSFSTLEIQRTEQGDSAMYLCASSLQEPFKAEAFFGQGTRLTVV.

The chain has TRBV7-3 and TRBJ2-2; tentatively, D is TRBD1 (5 bases). The CDR3 has 14 residues. Germline CDR1 reads SGHTA; CDR2 reads FQGTGA. The V gene lost 6 bases and the J gene lost 1 base, with 9 bases spanning the gap. CDR3 region: CASRRQRNTGELFF. The CDR3 region has the DNA TGTGCCAGCAGGCGACAGAGGAACACCGGGGAGCTGTTTTTT.

In this sample, this clonotype turned up once. The chain links TRBV9 to TRBJ2-7; D may be TRBD2 (5 bases). The CDR3 runs 11 residues. Germline V gene lookup returns CDR1 SGDLS and CDR2 YYNGEE. The germline V and J ends were trimmed by 8 bases and 5 bases, with 11 bases remaining between them. Here the CDR3 reads CARILVDEQYF. The CDR3 bases are TGTGCCAGGATACTAGTCGACGAGCAGTACTTC.